Shown below are 10 T cell receptor beta chains from a single sample sequenced in a study of CD8+CD57+ T cells in acquired aplastic anemia. Those patients picked for sequencing had displayed CD8+CD57+ cell expansion on flow cytometry. Genomic DNA provided the template from which TCR beta VDJ and CDR3 profiles were obtained. TCRdb used MiXCR to reprocess the reads, holding one entry per CDR3 protein. This table holds roughly 250,000 distinct CDR3 sequences, approximately 86% found once. Sequenced: sorted CD4+, CD8+, or CD8+CD57+ T cells (not recorded which) from PBMCs. The receptor set was obtained from a human donor with aplastic anemia.

V usage is TRBV25-1 and J usage is TRBJ1-2; TRBD1 matches 7 bases. CDR1 MGHDK and CDR2 SYGVNS come from the germline V gene. V trimming: 6 bases; J trimming: 6 bases; junction bases outside the gene matches: 7. The CDR3 is 13 amino acids. The CDR3 region has the DNA TGTGCCAGCAGGGGGGGGACAGCAAATGGCTACACCTTC. It specifies CASRGGTANGYTF.

The CDR3 loop is CASGLAGGGGYTF. In DNA, the CDR3 is TGTGCCAGCGGACTAGCTGGGGGAGGTGGCTACACCTTC. The chain carries TRBV5-6 and TRBJ1-2; weak D call: TRBD1 (5 bases). Trimming stripped 7 bases from V and 7 bases from J, with 17 bases between. The CDR3 has 13 residues. Germline V gene lookup returns CDR1 SGHDT and CDR2 YYEEEE.

Comments on this clonotype: Because it lacks the conserved phenylalanine or tryptophan at the end, this CDR3 is likely a read error. The chain is built from TRBV7-8 and TRBJ2-3, with 7 nucleotides matching TRBD1. Germline CDR1 reads SGHVS; CDR2 reads FQNEAQ. This CDR3 has 13 residues. The chain's CDR3 is CASRLGGRAAQYY. CDR3 sequence (DNA): TGTGCCAGCAGGTTAGGGGGCAGAGCCGCTCAGTATTAT.

This clonotype was detected a few times. The J gene is TRBJ1-2, the V gene TRBV5-4; TRBD1 is a possible D gene (5 bases). Germline lookup yields CDR1 SGHNT and CDR2 YYREEE (reference sequence). The length of the CDR3 is 16 residues. Trimming cost V 4 bases and J 5 bases, with 21 bases left between them. This chain's CDR3 is CASSRGTDGLVYGYTF. CDR3 bases: TGTGCCAGCAGCAGGGGTACAGACGGGCTCGTATATGGCTACACCTTC.

This sequence joins TRBV11-1 and TRBJ1-2; D unresolved. Germline assignment: CDR1 SGHAT and CDR2 FQDESV (reference sequence). The CDR3 length is 13 residues. With 5 bases removed from V and 7 bases from J, the gap between germline ends came to 14 bases. CDR3 amino acids: CASSQEGAGGYTF. CDR3 DNA sequence: TGTGCCAGCAGCCAAGAGGGTGCAGGTGGCTACACCTTC. The variable domain in full, with the rest retrieved from reference TRBV11-1 and TRBJ1-2, is EAEVAQSPRYKITEKSQAVAFWCDPISGHATLYWYRQILGQGPELLVQFQDESVVDDSQLPKDRFSAERLKGVDSTLKIQPAELGDSAMYLCASSQEGAGGYTFGSGTRLTVV.

The chain recombines TRBV9 with TRBJ2-5; 8 nucleotides align to TRBD2. V lost 9 bases and J lost 14; bases outside the gene matches: 21. The CDR3 length is 14 residues. Germline assignment: CDR1 SGDLS and CDR2 YYNGEE. The CDR3 bases are TGTGCCACCGGGAGCGGGGGCACGGATACGCAGTATTACTTC. Translated, it gives CATGSGGTDTQYYF.

V usage is TRBV25-1 and J usage is TRBJ1-4, with D possibly TRBD1 on 5 matching bases. Germline V CDR1 and CDR2: MGHDK, SYGVNS. Trimming stripped 0 bases from V and 6 bases from J, with 17 bases between. CDR3 length: 17 residues. The CDR3 loop is CASSEYIVGRDYEKLFF. The DNA for the CDR3 is TGTGCCAGCAGTGAATATATTGTCGGCAGGGACTATGAAAAACTGTTTTTT. The entire variable domain, with the rest obtained from reference TRBV25-1 and TRBJ1-4, is as follows: EADIYQTPRYLVIGTGKKITLECSQTMGHDKMYWYQQDPGMELHLIHYSYGVNSTEKGDLSSESTVSRIRTEHFPLTLESARPSHTSQYLCASSEYIVGRDYEKLFFGSGTQLSVL.

This clonotype was detected a few times. This sequence joins TRBV6-5 and TRBJ2-1; 7 nucleotides agree with TRBD1. V trimming: 6 bases; J trimming: 8 bases; junction bases outside the gene matches: 19. Germline V gives CDR1 MNHEY, CDR2 SVGAGI. The CDR3 has 17 amino acids. As DNA, the CDR3 is TGTGCCAGCAGCTTAGATCTGACAGGGAACGGTCAGGATGAGCAGTTCTTC. As protein: CASSLDLTGNGQDEQFF.

The chain has TRBV25-1 and TRBJ2-7; 9 bases align to TRBD2. The CDR3 runs 17 residues. J lost 5 bases, V lost 4 bases, and 15 bases had no gene match. The V gene's germline CDR1 is MGHDK and CDR2 SYGVNS. The CDR3 reads CASSGGGRGTSIHEQYF. The CDR3, as DNA: TGTGCCAGCAGTGGGGGGGGCAGGGGGACTAGCATACACGAGCAGTACTTC.

Comment on this clonotype: At one boundary the junction diverges from the germline segment, which might be a read error. The J gene is TRBJ2-3, the V gene TRBV5-5; 7 bases match TRBD1. Germline V gives CDR1 SGHKS, CDR2 YYEKEE (reference sequence). The CDR3 loop spans 13 amino acids. CDR3 protein: CASGDAGTDKYGF. CDR3 DNA: TGTGCCAGCGGGGACGCCGGGACAGATAAGTATGGTTTT.